Sequencing of this T cell receptor beta chain was carried out in a study of high-grade serous ovarian cancer treatment subgroups. Tumor samples were obtained before definitive surgery or chemotherapy. The table came from immunoSEQ multiplex PCR; TCRdb's copy has only in-frame clones and leaves some out. The sample has some 3,100 clones, roughly 60% seen once. Germline loops: CDR1 SGHAT, CDR2 FQNNGV. The CDR3 extends over 14 amino acids. The V gene lost 5 bases and the J gene lost 7 bases, with 18 bases spanning the gap. This chain connects TRBV11-2 to TRBJ2-7, with a tentative D call TRBD1 (6 bases). The material sequenced was tumor tissue. This receptor was identified in a human donor with high-grade serous ovarian cancer. The CDR3 protein is CASSPFTGFEEQYF. In DNA, the CDR3 is TGTGCCAGCAGCCCATTTACAGGGTTCGAGGAGCAGTACTTC.